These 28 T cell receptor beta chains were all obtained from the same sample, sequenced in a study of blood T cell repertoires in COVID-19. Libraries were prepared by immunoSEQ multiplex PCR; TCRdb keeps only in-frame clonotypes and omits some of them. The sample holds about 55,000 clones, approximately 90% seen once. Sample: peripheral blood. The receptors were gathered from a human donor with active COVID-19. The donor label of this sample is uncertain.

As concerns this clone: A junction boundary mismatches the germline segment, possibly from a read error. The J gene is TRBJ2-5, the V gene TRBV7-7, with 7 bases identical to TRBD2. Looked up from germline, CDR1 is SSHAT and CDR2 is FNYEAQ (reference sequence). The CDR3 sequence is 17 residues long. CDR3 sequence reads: CASSLEVGGAPHGTQYF. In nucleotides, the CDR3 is TGTGCTAGCAGCTTAGAGGTGGGAGGGGCCCCGCACGGGACCCAGTACTTC.

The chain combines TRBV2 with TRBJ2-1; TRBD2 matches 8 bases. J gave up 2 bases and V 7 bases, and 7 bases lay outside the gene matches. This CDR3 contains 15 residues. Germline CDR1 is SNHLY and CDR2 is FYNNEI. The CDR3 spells CASKPGLGPYNEQFF. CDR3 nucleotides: TGTGCCAGCAAACCGGGACTAGGCCCCTACAATGAGCAGTTCTTC.

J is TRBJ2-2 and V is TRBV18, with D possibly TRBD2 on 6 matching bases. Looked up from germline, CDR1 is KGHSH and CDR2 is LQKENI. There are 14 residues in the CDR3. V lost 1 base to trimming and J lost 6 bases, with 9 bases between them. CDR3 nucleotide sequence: TGTGCCAGCTCACCACTTAGCGGATCCGGGGAGCTGTTTTTT. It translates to CASSPLSGSGELFF.

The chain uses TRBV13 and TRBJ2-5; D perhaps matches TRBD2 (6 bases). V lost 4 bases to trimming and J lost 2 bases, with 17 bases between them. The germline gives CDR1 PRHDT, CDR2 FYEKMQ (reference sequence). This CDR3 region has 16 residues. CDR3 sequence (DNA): TGTGCCAGCAGCTCATCTATCATAGCGGCACAAGAGACCCAGTACTTC. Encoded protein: CASSSSIIAAQETQYF.

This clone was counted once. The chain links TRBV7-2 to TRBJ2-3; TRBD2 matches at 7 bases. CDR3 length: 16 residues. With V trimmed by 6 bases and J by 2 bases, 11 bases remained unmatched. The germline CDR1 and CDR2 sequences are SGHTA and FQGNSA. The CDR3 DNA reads TGTGCCAGCAGTTCAGGAGACGGGGGGAACACAGATACGCAGTATTTT. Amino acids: CASSSGDGGNTDTQYF.

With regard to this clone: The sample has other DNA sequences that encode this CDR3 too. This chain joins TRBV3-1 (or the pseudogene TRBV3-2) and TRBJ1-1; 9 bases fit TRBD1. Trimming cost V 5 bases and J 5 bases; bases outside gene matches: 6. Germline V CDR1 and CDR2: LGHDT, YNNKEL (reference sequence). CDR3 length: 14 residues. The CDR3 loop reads CASSLGQGRTEAFF. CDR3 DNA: TGTGCCAGCAGCTTAGGACAGGGGAGAACTGAAGCTTTCTTT.

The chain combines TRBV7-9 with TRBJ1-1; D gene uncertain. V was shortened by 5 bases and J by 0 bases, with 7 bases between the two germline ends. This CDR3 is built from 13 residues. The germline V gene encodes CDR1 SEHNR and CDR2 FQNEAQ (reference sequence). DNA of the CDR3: TGTGCCAGCAGCCCTCCTTTGAACACTGAAGCTTTCTTT. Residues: CASSPPLNTEAFF.

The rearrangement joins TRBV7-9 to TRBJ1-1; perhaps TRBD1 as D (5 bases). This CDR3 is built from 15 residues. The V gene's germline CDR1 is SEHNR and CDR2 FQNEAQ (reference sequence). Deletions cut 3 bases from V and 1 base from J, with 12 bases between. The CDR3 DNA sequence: TGTGCCAGCAGCTTTCCTGACAGACCGAACACTGAAGCTTTCTTT. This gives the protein CASSFPDRPNTEAFF.

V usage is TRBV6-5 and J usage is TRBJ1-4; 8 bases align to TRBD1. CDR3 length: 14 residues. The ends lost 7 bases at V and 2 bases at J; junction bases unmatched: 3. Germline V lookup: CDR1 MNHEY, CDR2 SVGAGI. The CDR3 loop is CASNQGATNEKLFF. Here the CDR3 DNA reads TGTGCCAGCAATCAGGGGGCGACTAATGAAAAACTGTTTTTT.

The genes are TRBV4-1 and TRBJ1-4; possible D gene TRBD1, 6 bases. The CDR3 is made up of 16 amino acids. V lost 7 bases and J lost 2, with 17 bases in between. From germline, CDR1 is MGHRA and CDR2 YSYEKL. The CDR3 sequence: CASKQGWERTNEKLFF. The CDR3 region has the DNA TGCGCCAGCAAGCAGGGGTGGGAAAGGACTAATGAAAAACTGTTTTTT.

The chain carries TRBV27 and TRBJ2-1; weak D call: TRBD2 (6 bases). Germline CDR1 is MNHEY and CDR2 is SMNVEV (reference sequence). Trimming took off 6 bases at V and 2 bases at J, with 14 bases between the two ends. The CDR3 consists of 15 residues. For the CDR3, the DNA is TGTGCCAGCAGAGTTAAGGGAGGCCCCTACAATGAGCAGTTCTTC. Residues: CASRVKGGPYNEQFF.

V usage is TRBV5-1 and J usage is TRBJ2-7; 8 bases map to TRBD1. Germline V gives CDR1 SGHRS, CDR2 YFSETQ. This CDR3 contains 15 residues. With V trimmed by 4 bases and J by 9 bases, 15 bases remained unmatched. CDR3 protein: CASSLGTRGLSGQYF. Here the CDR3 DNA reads TGCGCCAGCAGCCTGGGTACCAGGGGGCTTTCGGGGCAGTACTTC.

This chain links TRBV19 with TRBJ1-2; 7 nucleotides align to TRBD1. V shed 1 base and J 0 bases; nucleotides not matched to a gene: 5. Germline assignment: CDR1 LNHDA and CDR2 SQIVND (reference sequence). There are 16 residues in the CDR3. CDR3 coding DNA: TGTGCCAGTAGTATAGGAGGGGGCCAAGCTAACTATGGCTACACCTTC. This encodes CASSIGGGQANYGYTF. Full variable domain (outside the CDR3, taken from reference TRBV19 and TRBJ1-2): DGGITQSPKYLFRKEGQNVTLSCEQNLNHDAMYWYRQDPGQGLRLIYYSQIVNDFQKGDIAEGYSVSREKKESFPLTVTSAQKNPTAFYLCASSIGGGQANYGYTFGSGTRLTVV.

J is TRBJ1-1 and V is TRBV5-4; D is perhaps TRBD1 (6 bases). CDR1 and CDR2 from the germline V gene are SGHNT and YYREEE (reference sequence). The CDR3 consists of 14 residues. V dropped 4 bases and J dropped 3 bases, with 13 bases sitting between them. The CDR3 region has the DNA TGTGCCAGCAGCCCGATCGGACAGTACACTGAAGCTTTCTTT. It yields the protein CASSPIGQYTEAFF.

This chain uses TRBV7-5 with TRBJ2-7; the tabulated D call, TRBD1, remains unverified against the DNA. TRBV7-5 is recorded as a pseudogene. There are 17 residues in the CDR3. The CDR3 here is CARSLIWDRAIPYEQYV. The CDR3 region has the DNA TGTGCCAGAAGCTTAATCTGGGACAGGGCGATTCCCTACGAGCAGTACGTC.

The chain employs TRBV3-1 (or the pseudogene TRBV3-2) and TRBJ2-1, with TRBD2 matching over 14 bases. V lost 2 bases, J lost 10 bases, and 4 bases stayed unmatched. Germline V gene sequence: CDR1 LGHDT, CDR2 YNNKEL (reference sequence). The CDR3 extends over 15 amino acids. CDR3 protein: CASSQRGLAGEEQFF. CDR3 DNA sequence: TGTGCCAGCAGCCAACGGGGACTAGCGGGAGAAGAGCAGTTCTTC.

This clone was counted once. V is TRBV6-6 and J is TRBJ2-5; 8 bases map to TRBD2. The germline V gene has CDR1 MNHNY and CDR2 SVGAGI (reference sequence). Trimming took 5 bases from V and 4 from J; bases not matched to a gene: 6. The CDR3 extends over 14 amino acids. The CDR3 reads CASSPGGLGETQYF. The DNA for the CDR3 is TGTGCCAGCAGTCCGGGGGGGTTAGGAGAGACCCAGTACTTC.

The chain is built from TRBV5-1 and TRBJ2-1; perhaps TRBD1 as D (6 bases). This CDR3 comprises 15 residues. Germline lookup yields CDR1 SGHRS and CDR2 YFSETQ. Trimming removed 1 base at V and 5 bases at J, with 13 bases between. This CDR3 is CASSLYQGLNNEQFF. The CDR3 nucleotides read TGCGCCAGCAGCTTGTACCAGGGGCTGAACAATGAGCAGTTCTTC.

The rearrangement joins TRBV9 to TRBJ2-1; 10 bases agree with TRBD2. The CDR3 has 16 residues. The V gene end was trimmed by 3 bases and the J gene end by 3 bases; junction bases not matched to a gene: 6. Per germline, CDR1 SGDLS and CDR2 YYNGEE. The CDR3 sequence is CASSATGLAVYNEQFF. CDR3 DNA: TGTGCCAGCAGCGCCACTGGACTAGCGGTCTACAATGAGCAGTTCTTC.

CDR3 loop: CASSALTSGSGNTQYF. DNA for the CDR3: TGCGCCAGCAGCGCCCTCACTAGCGGGAGCGGGAATACGCAGTATTTT. The chain employs TRBV5-1 and TRBJ2-3; TRBD2 aligns across 11 bases. The length of the CDR3 is 16 residues. The germline gives CDR1 SGHRS, CDR2 YFSETQ. Losses at the gene ends were 4 bases for V and 7 bases for J; bases not matched to a gene: 11.

CDR3 amino acids: CASSLGRPAVGHNEQFF. For the CDR3, the DNA is TGTGCCAGCAGTTTAGGGCGTCCCGCCGTGGGGCACAATGAGCAGTTCTTC. The chain uses TRBV27 and TRBJ2-1, with D perhaps TRBD1 (5 bases). Germline CDR1 reads MNHEY; CDR2 reads SMNVEV (reference sequence). This CDR3 is 17 amino acids long. Trimming left V 2 bases short and J 5 bases short, with 19 bases between.

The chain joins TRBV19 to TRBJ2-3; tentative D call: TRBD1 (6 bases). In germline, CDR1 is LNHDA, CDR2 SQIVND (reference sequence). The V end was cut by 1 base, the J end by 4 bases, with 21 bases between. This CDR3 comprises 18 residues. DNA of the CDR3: TGTGCCAGTAGTATAGCGGACAGCCCGCTCCGGGGAGCAGATACGCAGTATTTT. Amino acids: CASSIADSPLRGADTQYF.

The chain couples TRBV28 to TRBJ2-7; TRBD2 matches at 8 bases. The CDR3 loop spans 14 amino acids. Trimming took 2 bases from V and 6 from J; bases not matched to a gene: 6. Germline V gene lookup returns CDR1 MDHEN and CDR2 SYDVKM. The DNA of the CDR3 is TGTGCCAGCAGTTTAACGGGCGGGAGGACCGAGCAGTACTTC. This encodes CASSLTGGRTEQYF.

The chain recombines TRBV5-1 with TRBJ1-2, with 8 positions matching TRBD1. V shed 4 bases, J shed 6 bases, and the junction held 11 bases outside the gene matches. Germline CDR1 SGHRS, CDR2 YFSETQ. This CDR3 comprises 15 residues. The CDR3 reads CASSPTMTGEHGYTF. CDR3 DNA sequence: TGCGCCAGCAGCCCTACCATGACAGGGGAACATGGCTACACCTTC.

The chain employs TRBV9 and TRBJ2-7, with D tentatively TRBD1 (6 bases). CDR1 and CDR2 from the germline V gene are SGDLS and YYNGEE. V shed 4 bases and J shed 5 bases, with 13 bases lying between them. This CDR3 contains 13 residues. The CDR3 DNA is TGTGCCAGCAGCCCACCACAGGGCGACGAGCAGTACTTC. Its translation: CASSPPQGDEQYF.

Here the CDR3 reads CASSLVGETDTQYF. The DNA for the CDR3 is TGTGCCAGCAGCTTAGTTGGGGAGACAGATACGCAGTATTTT. The rearrangement uses TRBV7-3 and TRBJ2-3, with D perhaps matching TRBD2 (5 bases). The V gene lost 2 bases and the J gene lost 3 bases, with 9 bases spanning the gap. The CDR3 is 14 amino acids. Germline V CDR1 and CDR2: SGHTA, FQGTGA.

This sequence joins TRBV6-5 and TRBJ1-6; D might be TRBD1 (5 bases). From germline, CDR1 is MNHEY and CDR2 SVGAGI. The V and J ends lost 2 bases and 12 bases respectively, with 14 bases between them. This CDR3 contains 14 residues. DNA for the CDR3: TGTGCCAGCAGTTACCTCCTCTCCGGGGGACCCCTCCACTTT. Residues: CASSYLLSGGPLHF.

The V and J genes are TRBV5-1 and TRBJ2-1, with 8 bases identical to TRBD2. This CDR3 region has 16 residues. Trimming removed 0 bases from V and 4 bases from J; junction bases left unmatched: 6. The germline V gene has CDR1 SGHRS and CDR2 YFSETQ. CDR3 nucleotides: TGCGCCAGCAGCTTGGTGCCTAGCGGGCAATACAATGAGCAGTTCTTC. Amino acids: CASSLVPSGQYNEQFF.